The 2 T cell receptor beta chains listed next were all sequenced from one sample in a study of cytomegalovirus exposure and HLA in healthy donors. PCR used 60 Vbeta primers and 13 Jbeta primers. Clones were read by immunoSEQ multiplex PCR, and TCRdb kept only the in-frame ones, dropping some. The sample includes over 150,000 clones, roughly 82% seen only once; the top ten take about 10%. Material for sequencing was PBMCs. These receptors came from a man over 45 in good health and CMV-seropositive.

The gene calls are TRBV19 and TRBJ1-1; 7 bases map to TRBD1. Germline loops: CDR1 LNHDA, CDR2 SQIVND (reference sequence). The CDR3 contains 19 residues. After removal of 3 bases from V and 4 bases from J, the junction contained 20 bases not matched to a gene. The CDR3 loop is CASSIGRAGGTAGGTEAFF. For the CDR3, the DNA is TGTGCCAGTAGTATCGGCAGAGCGGGAGGGACAGCCGGTGGCACTGAAGCTTTCTTT.

The CDR3 bases are TGTGCCAGCAGCCAGGTCACGGGGGGGCGCTCCTACGAGCAGTACTTC. This sequence encodes CASSQVTGGRSYEQYF. This chain joins TRBV4-2 and TRBJ2-7; 8 bases match TRBD2. Germline V gene lookup returns CDR1 LGHNA and CDR2 YNFKEQ. The CDR3 sequence is 16 residues long. V was pared by 3 bases and J by 0 bases, with 7 bases of the junction left unmatched.